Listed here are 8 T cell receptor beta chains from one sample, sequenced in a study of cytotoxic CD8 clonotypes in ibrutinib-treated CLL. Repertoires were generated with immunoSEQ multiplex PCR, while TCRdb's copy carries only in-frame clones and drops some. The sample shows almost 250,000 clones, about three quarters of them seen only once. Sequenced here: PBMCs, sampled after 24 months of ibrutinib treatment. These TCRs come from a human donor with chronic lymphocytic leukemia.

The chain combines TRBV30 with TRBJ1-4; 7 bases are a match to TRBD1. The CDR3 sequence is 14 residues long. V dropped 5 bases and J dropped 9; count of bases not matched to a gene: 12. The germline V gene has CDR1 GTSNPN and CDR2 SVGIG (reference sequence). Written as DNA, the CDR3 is TGTGCCTGGGACGGGACAGAGAAAATTCAAAAACTGTTTTTT. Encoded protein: CAWDGTEKIQKLFF.

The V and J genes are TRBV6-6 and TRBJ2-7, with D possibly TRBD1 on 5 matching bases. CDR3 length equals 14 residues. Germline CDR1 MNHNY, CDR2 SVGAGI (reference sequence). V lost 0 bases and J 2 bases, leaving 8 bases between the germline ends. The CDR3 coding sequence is TGTGCCAGCAGTTACTCAGGGGCAGCCTACGAGCAGTACTTC. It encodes CASSYSGAAYEQYF.

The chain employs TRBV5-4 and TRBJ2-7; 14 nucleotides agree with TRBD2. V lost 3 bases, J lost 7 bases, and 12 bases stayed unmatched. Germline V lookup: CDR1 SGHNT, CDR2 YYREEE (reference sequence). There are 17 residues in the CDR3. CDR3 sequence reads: CASSSGLAGAGSREQYF. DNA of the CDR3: TGTGCCAGCAGCTCGGGACTAGCGGGGGCCGGGTCAAGGGAGCAGTACTTC. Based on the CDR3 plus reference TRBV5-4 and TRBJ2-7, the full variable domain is ETGVTQSPTHLIKTRGQQVTLRCSSQSGHNTVSWYQQALGQGPQFIFQYYREEENGRGNFPPRFSGLQFPNYSSELNVNALELDDSALYLCASSSGLAGAGSREQYFGPGTRLTVT.

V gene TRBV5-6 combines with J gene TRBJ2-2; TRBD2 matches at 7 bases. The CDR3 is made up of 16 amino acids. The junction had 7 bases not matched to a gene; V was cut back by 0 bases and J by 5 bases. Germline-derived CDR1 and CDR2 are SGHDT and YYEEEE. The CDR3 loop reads CASSLAGGSKTGELFF. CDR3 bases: TGTGCCAGCAGCTTGGCAGGCGGGAGCAAGACCGGGGAGCTGTTTTTT. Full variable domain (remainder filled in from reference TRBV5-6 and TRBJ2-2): DAGVTQSPTHLIKTRGQQVTLRCSPKSGHDTVSWYQQALGQGPQFIFQYYEEEERQRGNFPDRFSGHQFPNYSSELNVNALLLGDSALYLCASSLAGGSKTGELFFGEGSRLTVL.

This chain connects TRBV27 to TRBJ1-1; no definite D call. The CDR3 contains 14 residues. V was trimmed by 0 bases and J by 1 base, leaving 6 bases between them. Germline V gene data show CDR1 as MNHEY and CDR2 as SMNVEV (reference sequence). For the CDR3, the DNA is TGTGCCAGCAGTTTATCCGCAGAGAACACTGAAGCTTTCTTT. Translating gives CASSLSAENTEAFF.

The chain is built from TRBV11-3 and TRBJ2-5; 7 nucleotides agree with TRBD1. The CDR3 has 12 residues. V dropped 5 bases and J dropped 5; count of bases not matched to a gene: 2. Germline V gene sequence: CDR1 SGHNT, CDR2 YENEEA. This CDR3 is CASSPDRETQYF. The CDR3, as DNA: TGTGCCAGCAGCCCGGACAGGGAGACCCAGTACTTC.

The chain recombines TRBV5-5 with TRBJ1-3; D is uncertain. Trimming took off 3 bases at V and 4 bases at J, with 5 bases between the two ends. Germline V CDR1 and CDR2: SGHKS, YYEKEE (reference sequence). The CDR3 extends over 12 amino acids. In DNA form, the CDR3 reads TGTGCCAGCAGCTCTTACGGAAACACCATATATTTT. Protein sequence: CASSSYGNTIYF.

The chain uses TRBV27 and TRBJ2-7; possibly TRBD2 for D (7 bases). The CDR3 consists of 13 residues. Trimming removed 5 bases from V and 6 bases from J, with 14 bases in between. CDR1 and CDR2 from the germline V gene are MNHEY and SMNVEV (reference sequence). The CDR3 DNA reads TGTGCCAGCAGTACATCGAGGGGGGGCGAGCAGTACTTC. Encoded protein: CASSTSRGGEQYF.